One and the same sample provided the 20 T cell receptor beta chains below, sequenced in a study of shared T cell receptors in the human thymus (dated by TCRdb to about 2021). The receptor library was made with the immunoSEQ multiplex PCR assay. TCRdb carries this immuneACCESS record with in-frame sequences only. Its versions omit some clonotypes, under half of them owing to an unresolved V gene in the studies checked, with the rest unexplained. Within this sample are 700,000 to 750,000 clones, with approximately 85% of them counted one time only. The ten largest clones take up around 0.01% of the sample. Another study also made use of these data, one on human thymus T cells.

Sequenced input: thymocytes. These receptors were obtained from a girl under three years old with a congenital heart defect. Donor details come from another sample of the same person, matched by shared clones.

The V gene is TRBV11-2, the J gene TRBJ2-2; D may be TRBD2 (5 bases). Deletions cut 5 bases from V and 5 bases from J, with 9 bases between. Germline loops: CDR1 SGHAT, CDR2 FQNNGV. The CDR3 contains 13 residues. The CDR3 DNA reads TGTGCCAGCAGCCCTAGGAGGACCGGGGAGCTGTTTTTT. Amino acid sequence: CASSPRRTGELFF.

This clone has just a few counts. The V and J genes are TRBV28 and TRBJ1-2; D is uncertain. Germline CDR1 MDHEN, CDR2 SYDVKM. The CDR3 sequence is 14 residues long. V lost 6 bases to trimming and J lost 4 bases, with 15 bases between them. Here the CDR3 reads CASSGITETYGYTF. The CDR3 region has the DNA TGTGCCAGCAGCGGGATCACAGAAACCTATGGCTACACCTTC.

This rearrangement joins TRBV5-4 to TRBJ2-7; tentative D call: TRBD2 (7 bases). This CDR3 contains 16 residues. Between the trimmed V and J ends, which lost 0 bases and 4 bases, there was a span of 17 bases. The germline V gene has CDR1 SGHNT and CDR2 YYREEE (reference sequence). This CDR3 is CASSLAGRGPGYEQYF. The CDR3 nucleotides are TGTGCCAGCAGCTTGGCGGGGCGGGGGCCTGGGTACGAGCAGTACTTC.

V gene TRBV4-1 combines with J gene TRBJ1-1; 7 bases match TRBD1. Germline lookup yields CDR1 MGHRA and CDR2 YSYEKL. V shed 2 bases and J 0 bases; nucleotides not matched to a gene: 9. This CDR3 region has 17 residues. The CDR3 nucleotides are TGCGCCAGCAGCCAACCTCCTTACAGGGGTTTGAACACTGAAGCTTTCTTT. Residues: CASSQPPYRGLNTEAFF.

The chain is built from TRBV9 and TRBJ2-1, with a possible D match to TRBD1 (5 bases). The V gene lost 0 bases and the J gene lost 0 bases, with 13 bases spanning the gap. Germline V CDR1 and CDR2: SGDLS, YYNGEE. The CDR3 contains 17 residues. The CDR3 DNA follows: TGTGCCAGCAGCGTAGGTCCGGACACGGCCTCCTACAATGAGCAGTTCTTC. Translation: CASSVGPDTASYNEQFF.

The gene calls are TRBV6-5 and TRBJ1-1; TRBD1 is a possible D gene (5 bases). The CDR3 contains 16 residues. The V gene lost 2 bases and the J gene lost 0 bases, with 13 bases spanning the gap. Germline CDR1 and CDR2: MNHEY and SVGAGI. The CDR3 loop is CASSYGAEAMNTEAFF. The DNA for the CDR3 is TGTGCCAGCAGTTACGGGGCAGAAGCCATGAACACTGAAGCTTTCTTT.

CDR3 sequence: CASSQEAGNKNAGANVLTF. CDR3 sequence (DNA): TGCGCCAGCAGCCAAGAGGCGGGGAATAAGAACGCTGGGGCCAACGTCCTGACTTTC. The genes are TRBV4-1 and TRBJ2-6, with D perhaps TRBD2 (6 bases). The CDR3 has 19 amino acids. V was trimmed by 0 bases and J by 2 bases, leaving 17 bases between them. Germline loops: CDR1 MGHRA, CDR2 YSYEKL.

This sequence joins TRBV5-6 and TRBJ1-1; no clear D gene. The CDR3 is 15 amino acids. CDR1 and CDR2 from the germline V gene are SGHDT and YYEEEE. Trimming removed 5 bases from V and 0 bases from J, with 14 bases in between. CDR3 sequence reads: CASRSREELNTEAFF. The CDR3 region has the DNA TGTGCCAGCAGATCAAGGGAGGAGTTGAACACTGAAGCTTTCTTT.

Worth noting for this clone: Distinct nucleotide sequences in the sample also encode this CDR3. The chain uses TRBV18 and TRBJ2-3; D is uncertain. Per germline, CDR1 KGHSH and CDR2 LQKENI. The CDR3 spans 14 residues. Trimming removed 3 bases at V and 0 bases at J, with 7 bases between. The CDR3 coding sequence is TGTGCCAGCTCACCTACTCCCAGCACAGATACGCAGTATTTT. This translates into CASSPTPSTDTQYF.

The chain recombines TRBV4-1 with TRBJ1-6; no firm D call. Per germline, CDR1 MGHRA and CDR2 YSYEKL. V lost 0 bases to trimming and J lost 10 bases, with 16 bases between them. The CDR3 consists of 16 residues. The CDR3 coding sequence is TGCGCCAGCAGCCAAGATCGTAGAGGGAAGGGATCACCCCTCCACTTT. Its translation is CASSQDRRGKGSPLHF.

This clone was counted a single time. The chain is built from TRBV6-1 and TRBJ2-5; D is unresolved. There are 16 residues in the CDR3. Trimming took off 0 bases at V and 7 bases at J, with 18 bases between the two ends. Germline CDR1 reads MNHNS; CDR2 reads SASEGT. The CDR3: CASSEALVRRGGTQYF. For the CDR3, the DNA is TGTGCCAGCAGTGAAGCTTTGGTCAGGCGTGGTGGGACCCAGTACTTC.

This chain connects TRBV4-1 to TRBJ1-5; 11 bases align to TRBD1. Germline V lookup: CDR1 MGHRA, CDR2 YSYEKL. The trim removed 0 bases at V and 0 bases at J, leaving 13 bases unmatched. The CDR3 contains 21 residues. CDR3 bases: TGCGCCAGCAGCCAAGACAGCCCGGGACAGGGGGAACCCCTTAGCAATCAGCCCCAGCATTTT. It codes for CASSQDSPGQGEPLSNQPQHF.

The chain has TRBV6-1 and TRBJ1-5; the D is unclear. Germline assignment: CDR1 MNHNS and CDR2 SASEGT. The V end lost 4 bases, the J end lost 4 bases, and 11 bases lay between the germline ends. This CDR3 spans 14 amino acids. This CDR3 is CASSVTHRNQPQHF. The CDR3 DNA reads as TGTGCCAGCAGTGTTACGCACAGAAATCAGCCCCAGCATTTT.

This clone was recorded only once. CDR3 region: CASKRRGNSPLHF. In DNA form, the CDR3 reads TGTGCCAGCAAACGCCGAGGGAATTCACCCCTCCACTTT. This sequence joins TRBV6-6 and TRBJ1-6; the D is unclear. In germline, CDR1 is MNHNY, CDR2 SVGAGI (reference sequence). Trimming left V 7 bases short and J 7 bases short, with 11 bases between. The CDR3 sequence is 13 residues long.

Only a few counts were recorded for this clone. The rearrangement joins TRBV7-7 to TRBJ1-5, with D unclear. Per the germline V gene, CDR1 is SSHAT and CDR2 is FNYEAQ (reference sequence). The CDR3 consists of 13 residues. The CDR3 coding sequence is TGTGCTAGCTCCGTCGGGATCAATCAGCCCCAGCATTTT. This translates into CASSVGINQPQHF.

The chain joins TRBV4-3 to TRBJ1-5, with 7 positions matching TRBD1. Losses at the gene ends were 3 bases for V and 6 bases for J; bases not matched to a gene: 5. The CDR3 loop spans 14 amino acids. CDR1 and CDR2 (germline): LGHNA, YSLEER. The CDR3 DNA reads as TGCGCCAGCAGCCAGGCGACAGGGCCTCAGCCCCAGCATTTT. Translated: CASSQATGPQPQHF.

This clone was detected only a few times. DNA of the CDR3: TGTGCCAGCTCACCACCTATGGAGGGAGAAGACACTGAAGCTTTCTTT. It is translated as CASSPPMEGEDTEAFF. The V gene is TRBV18, the J gene TRBJ1-1; D remains ambiguous. Trimming removed 0 bases at V and 3 bases at J, with 14 bases between. Germline lookup yields CDR1 KGHSH and CDR2 LQKENI. The CDR3 has 16 amino acids.

CDR3 nucleotide sequence: TGCGCCAGCAGCACGACAGGGAATTCACCCCTCCACTTT. Protein: CASSTTGNSPLHF. The rearrangement uses TRBV5-1 and TRBJ1-6; 7 positions agree with TRBD1. The germline V gene encodes CDR1 SGHRS and CDR2 YFSETQ. The J segment lost 7 bases and the V segment lost 4 bases, leaving 2 bases of the junction unmatched. The CDR3 runs 13 residues.

The rearrangement links TRBV5-6 to TRBJ1-1; 8 bases map to TRBD1. The CDR3 is 16 residues long. CDR1 is SGHDT, CDR2 YYEEEE, per germline. With V trimmed by 4 bases and J by 3 bases, 11 bases remained unmatched. CDR3 residues: CASSPLTGVMDTEAFF. The DNA of the CDR3 is TGTGCCAGCAGCCCCCTGACAGGGGTGATGGACACTGAAGCTTTCTTT.

CDR3 residues: CASKGAPHSGNTIYF. DNA for the CDR3: TGTGCCAGCAAGGGGGCTCCCCACTCTGGAAACACCATATATTTT. The rearrangement uses TRBV2 and TRBJ1-3, with 7 nucleotides matching TRBD1. Germline V lookup: CDR1 SNHLY, CDR2 FYNNEI. V shed 7 bases, J shed 0 bases, and the junction held 6 bases outside the gene matches. The CDR3 runs 15 residues.